This TCR beta chain was recovered during a study of T cell repertoires and Cas9 in healthy adults. Whole-study results and caveats: In vitro, SpCas9-reactive Tregs were reported to curb effector T cell proliferation and function.

The CDR3 consists of 15 residues. Per germline, CDR1 SGHTA and CDR2 FQGNSA. Trimming took off 1 base at V and 2 bases at J, with 6 bases between the two ends. In regard to this clone: Its matching antigen is unknown.

This table comes from immunoSEQ multiplex PCR, and its TCRdb copy is limited to in-frame clones, with some not included. The sample consists of more than 12,000 clones, 75% to 90% of them appearing once. The specimen was Tregs (CD4+, CD25+, CD127-, CD137-, CD154-) from PBMCs; culture status not recorded. The TCR was taken from a human donor in good health. The rearrangement links TRBV7-2 to TRBJ2-6; D ambiguous. The CDR3 loop reads CASSLGAPGANVLTF. Written as DNA, the CDR3 is TGTGCCAGCAGCTTAGGGGCGCCTGGGGCCAACGTCCTGACTTTC.